This TCR beta chain was identified in a study of human T cells and chemical hapten exposure. The wider study: TCR yields per sample varied, mainly owing to small pooled library volume differences. Findings of the study overall: The study found that DPC sensitization did not change TCRs above 1 in 1000 frequency.

Each cDNA molecule in the library carried unique molecular identifiers. Authors' analysis steps: Per-sample TCR counts ranged from about 20,000 to 700,000, median about 98,000. TCRdb ran MiXCR on the 5' RACE reads and lists one entry per CDR3 protein. TCRdb, rather than the study authors, made the V and J calls. The sample records under 150,000 distinct CDR3 sequences, 19% being singletons. Whole blood that had not been fractionated was the source of extracted total RNA. This clonotype was seen only a few times. Antigen specificity is unknown. This TCR was recovered from a human donor in good health.

The CDR3 loop reads CASSYLNTEAFF. The CDR3 DNA is TGTGCCAGCAGCTACCTTAACACTGAAGCTTTCTTT. The chain recombines TRBV11-2 with TRBJ1-1; no firm D call. CDR3 length equals 12 residues. Germline V gene sequence: CDR1 SGHAT, CDR2 FQNNGV. Trimming removed 4 bases at V and 2 bases at J, with 5 bases between.